This T cell receptor beta chain was sequenced for a study of cytomegalovirus exposure and HLA in healthy donors. Germline-derived CDR1 and CDR2 are SEHNR and FQNEAQ (reference sequence). The CDR3 contains 14 residues. Of note for this clone: Compared with germline, one end of the junction differs, possibly owing to a read error.

Primers: 60 Vbeta forward and 13 Jbeta reverse. Measured with immunoSEQ multiplex PCR; TCRdb has only the in-frame clones, and not every one. The data hold roughly 130,000 clones, with roughly 82% observed a single time. Input material: PBMCs. The chain is built from TRBV7-9 and TRBJ2-1; D is unresolved. The receptor's source is a boy younger than 18 in good health and CMV-seronegative. CDR3 residues: CTSSLDGKYNEQFF. The DNA of the CDR3 is TGTACCAGCAGCTTAGACGGTAAATACAATGAGCAGTTCTTC.